One sample yielded the 14 T cell receptor beta chains listed below, sequenced in a study of vaccination effects on CD4 cells after COVID-19. The repertoire was sequenced with immunoSEQ multiplex PCR; TCRdb's copy has only in-frame clones and lacks some. The sample shows tens of thousands of clones, 73% of them seen only once. Antigen-specific CD4+ T cells were expanded with viral peptide pools in the ViraFEST assay before sequencing. Subsequent to less than twelve days of culture, CD4+ T cells were isolated. This person caught SARS-CoV-2 sometime from March to December 2020, and PCR testing confirmed the infection. These receptors' targets are unknown. Sequencing was performed on CD4+ T cells from PBMCs cultured with a peptide pool, taken before COVID-19 vaccination. Receptors originate from a human donor who had a prior SARS-CoV-2 infection.

V usage is TRBV5-6 and J usage is TRBJ1-2; tentatively, D is TRBD1 (5 bases). Germline V gene sequence: CDR1 SGHDT, CDR2 YYEEEE. V lost 4 bases to trimming and J lost 2 bases, with 9 bases between them. This CDR3 spans 13 amino acids. The CDR3: CASSPGSNYGYTF. CDR3 nucleotides: TGTGCCAGCAGCCCAGGGTCCAACTATGGCTACACCTTC.

V is TRBV9 and J is TRBJ1-6; the D gene is possibly TRBD1 (5 bases). This CDR3 has 14 residues. Trimming shortened V by 2 bases and J by 6 bases, and 9 bases separated the two germline ends. Germline-derived CDR1 and CDR2 are SGDLS and YYNGEE. In nucleotides, the CDR3 is TGTGCCAGCAGCGTCGACAGCCTTAATTCACCCCTCCACTTT. Its protein product is CASSVDSLNSPLHF. Drawing the rest from reference TRBV9 and TRBJ1-6, the complete variable domain is DSGVTQTPKHLITATGQRVTLRCSPRSGDLSVYWYQQSLDQGLQFLIQYYNGEERAKGNILERFSAQQFPDLHSELNLSSLELGDSALYFCASSVDSLNSPLHFGNGTRLTVT.

J is TRBJ2-3 and V is TRBV29-1, with 12 bases that match TRBD2. CDR3 size: 17 residues. The germline gives CDR1 SQVTM, CDR2 ANQGSEA. With V trimmed by 5 bases and J by 3 bases, 12 bases remained unmatched. For the CDR3, the DNA is TGCAGCGTTACAGGGGTGTGGACTAGCGGGATTACAGATACGCAGTATTTT. Its translation is CSVTGVWTSGITDTQYF.

There are many counts of this clone. This chain's CDR3 is CASRTGYSQPQHF. The CDR3 bases are TGTGCCAGCAGGACAGGGTACAGTCAGCCCCAGCATTTT. The chain joins TRBV6-5 to TRBJ1-5; 7 positions agree with TRBD1. V was pared by 6 bases and J by 6 bases, with 5 bases of the junction left unmatched. Germline V gives CDR1 MNHEY, CDR2 SVGAGI. The CDR3 totals 13 residues.

The chain has TRBV4-2 and TRBJ2-7; D ambiguous. V was pared by 1 base and J by 5 bases, with 9 bases between. Per germline, CDR1 LGHNA and CDR2 YNFKEQ. The CDR3 is 13 residues long. The CDR3 DNA is TGTGCCAGCAGCCAAGTCACTGGCAACGAGCAGTACTTC. Its protein is CASSQVTGNEQYF.

The chain has TRBV3-1 (or the pseudogene TRBV3-2) and TRBJ2-4; 8 bases map to TRBD2. CDR1 and CDR2 (germline): LGHDT, YNNKEL (reference sequence). The CDR3 is made up of 16 amino acids. V lost 2 bases to trimming and J lost 4 bases; unmatched junction nucleotides: 7. Here the CDR3 DNA reads TGTGCCAGCAGCCAACGTCTTTCTAGCGGGAAAAACATTCAGTACTTC. Encoded protein: CASSQRLSSGKNIQYF.

V and J are TRBV11-3 and TRBJ2-3; 8 bases are shared with TRBD1. Germline V gives CDR1 SGHNT, CDR2 YENEEA. The CDR3 is made up of 13 amino acids. Trimming took 2 bases from V and 7 from J; bases not matched to a gene: 2. CDR3 loop: CASSLQGANTQYF. For the CDR3, the DNA is TGTGCCAGCAGCTTACAGGGGGCAAATACGCAGTATTTT. Variable domain in full (rest from reference TRBV11-3 and TRBJ2-3): EAGVVQSPRYKIIEKKQPVAFWCNPISGHNTLYWYLQNLGQGPELLIRYENEEAVDDSQLPKDRFSAERLKGVDSTLKIQPAELGDSAVYLCASSLQGANTQYFGPGTRLTVL.

This chain links TRBV27 with TRBJ1-6; D gene ambiguous. The CDR3 loop spans 13 amino acids. Trimming removed 6 bases at V and 8 bases at J, with 11 bases between. Germline lookup yields CDR1 MNHEY and CDR2 SMNVEV (reference sequence). The CDR3 here is CASRLGVDSPLHF. The CDR3, as DNA: TGTGCCAGCAGGCTGGGCGTGGATTCACCCCTCCACTTT.

The V call is TRBV7-3, the J call TRBJ1-6; D is perhaps TRBD1 (6 bases). With 5 bases removed from V and 4 bases from J, the gap between germline ends came to 27 bases. The CDR3 is 20 residues long. CDR1 is SGHTA and CDR2 is FQGTGA in the germline V gene. The CDR3 spells CASSAFGGPRELTYNSPLHF. For the CDR3, the DNA is TGTGCCAGCAGCGCCTTTGGGGGGCCCCGGGAATTAACGTATAATTCACCCCTCCACTTT.

This clone was found once. The rearrangement joins TRBV18 to TRBJ1-1, with 8 bases fitting TRBD1. The CDR3 covers 13 residues. CDR1 is KGHSH, CDR2 LQKENI, per germline. After removal of 8 bases from V and 2 bases from J, the junction contained 4 bases not matched to a gene. The CDR3, as DNA: TGTGCCAGCCAGGGACAGGCTAACACTGAAGCTTTCTTT. Residues: CASQGQANTEAFF.

The gene calls are TRBV5-6 and TRBJ2-5; D not certain. The CDR3 runs to 11 residues. Per germline, CDR1 SGHDT and CDR2 YYEEEE. Trimming pared 1 base from V and 5 bases from J, leaving 3 bases between. The DNA of the CDR3 is TGTGCCAGCAGCTTGCGGGAGACCCAGTACTTC. Its protein product is CASSLRETQYF.

The chain links TRBV10-2 to TRBJ1-1, with D unresolved. CDR1 and CDR2 (germline): WSHSY, SAAADI. V lost 6 bases and J lost 5, with 16 bases in between. This CDR3 is built from 14 residues. For the CDR3, the DNA is TGCGCCAGCAGGGATTCCGGGCAAAGGACTGAAGCTTTCTTT. It encodes CASRDSGQRTEAFF.

Details on this clone: Relative to the germline gene, one junction end is altered; a read error may explain this. This sequence joins TRBV5-1 and TRBJ1-1; tentatively, D is TRBD1 (5 bases). The germline CDR1 and CDR2 sequences are SGHRS and YFSETQ. The CDR3 sequence is 15 residues long. The DNA of the CDR3 is TGCGCCAGCACCAAGAACCGGGGGGGGAACGCTGAAGCTTTCTTT. Its protein is CASTKNRGGNAEAFF.

The chain joins TRBV5-1 to TRBJ1-1; D unresolved. Germline V gives CDR1 SGHRS, CDR2 YFSETQ. The length of the CDR3 is 16 residues. The ends were cut back, 0 bases at V and 1 base at J, with 13 bases in the middle. CDR3 region: CASSLDAGFTNTEAFF. The CDR3 DNA is TGCGCCAGCAGCTTGGATGCTGGGTTTACGAACACTGAAGCTTTCTTT.